This paragraph reports one T cell receptor beta chain. Its antigen is currently unknown. This record comes from a study of OX40 agonist ivuxolimab in advanced cancers. Study in general: The treatment was a fully human IgG2 OX40 agonist, ivuxolimab. A mean age of about 59 years, range roughly 20 to 79, was recorded, and more than 80% were male.

Notes on the study in general: Both CD4+ and CD8+ T cell populations in blood had undergone clonal expansion by week 6 at 0.1 to 3.0 mg/kg.

Data came from immunoSEQ multiplex PCR; TCRdb stores just in-frame clones and leaves some out. The sample includes 35,000 to 45,000 clones, around two thirds of them seen just once. The CDR3 covers 15 residues. Germline V gene lookup returns CDR1 MNHEY and CDR2 SMNVEV (reference sequence). The specimen comprised CD4+ or CD8+ T cells sorted from blood, sampled in a trial of the OX40 agonist ivuxolimab. This clonotype was obtained from an adult with an advanced solid tumor such as melanoma, head and neck, liver or kidney cancer. V and J are TRBV27 and TRBJ2-5; 7 nucleotides agree with TRBD1. The closer fit of TRBJ2-7 to the DNA end suggests the J call may be wrong. The CDR3 DNA sequence: TGTGCCAGCAGTTCCCCTCGACAGGGTACCTACGAGCAGTACTTC. The encoded protein is CASSSPRQGTYEQYF.